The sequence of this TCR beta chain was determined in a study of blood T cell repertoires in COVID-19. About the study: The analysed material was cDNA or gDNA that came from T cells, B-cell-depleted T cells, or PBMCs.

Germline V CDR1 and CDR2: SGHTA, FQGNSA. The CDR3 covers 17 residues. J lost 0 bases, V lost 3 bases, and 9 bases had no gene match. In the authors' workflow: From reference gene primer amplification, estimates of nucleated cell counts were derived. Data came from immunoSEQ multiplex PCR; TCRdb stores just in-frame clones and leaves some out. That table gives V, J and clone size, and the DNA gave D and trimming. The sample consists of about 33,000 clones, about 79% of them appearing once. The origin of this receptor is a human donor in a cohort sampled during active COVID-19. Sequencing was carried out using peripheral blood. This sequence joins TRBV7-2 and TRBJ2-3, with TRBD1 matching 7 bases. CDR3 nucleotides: TGTGCCAGCAGCTTCGCTCGACAGGGTTCTAGCACAGATACGCAGTATTTT. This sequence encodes CASSFARQGSSTDTQYF.